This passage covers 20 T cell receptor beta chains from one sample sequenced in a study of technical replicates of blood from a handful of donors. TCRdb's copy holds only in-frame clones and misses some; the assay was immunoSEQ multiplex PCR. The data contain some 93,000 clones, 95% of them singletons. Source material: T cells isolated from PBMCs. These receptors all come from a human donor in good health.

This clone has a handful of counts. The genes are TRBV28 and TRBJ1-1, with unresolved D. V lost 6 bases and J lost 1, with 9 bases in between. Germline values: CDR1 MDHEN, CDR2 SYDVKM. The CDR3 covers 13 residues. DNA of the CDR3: TGTGCCAGCAGAGAGGTGCAGAACACTGAAGCTTTCTTT. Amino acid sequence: CASREVQNTEAFF.

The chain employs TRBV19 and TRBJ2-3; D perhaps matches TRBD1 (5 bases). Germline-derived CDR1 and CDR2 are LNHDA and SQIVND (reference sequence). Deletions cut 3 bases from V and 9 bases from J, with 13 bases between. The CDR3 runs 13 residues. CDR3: CASSIWGSNTQYF. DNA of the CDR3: TGTGCCAGTAGTATCTGGGGCTCGAACACGCAGTATTTT. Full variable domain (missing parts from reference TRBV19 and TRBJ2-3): DGGITQSPKYLFRKEGQNVTLSCEQNLNHDAMYWYRQDPGQGLRLIYYSQIVNDFQKGDIAEGYSVSREKKESFPLTVTSAQKNPTAFYLCASSIWGSNTQYFGPGTRLTVL.

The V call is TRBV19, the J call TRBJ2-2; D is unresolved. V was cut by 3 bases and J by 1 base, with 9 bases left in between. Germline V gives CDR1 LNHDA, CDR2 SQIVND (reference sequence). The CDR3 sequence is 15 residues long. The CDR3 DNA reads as TGTGCCAGTAGTATGACTCCACAGAACACCGGGGAGCTGTTTTTT. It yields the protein CASSMTPQNTGELFF.

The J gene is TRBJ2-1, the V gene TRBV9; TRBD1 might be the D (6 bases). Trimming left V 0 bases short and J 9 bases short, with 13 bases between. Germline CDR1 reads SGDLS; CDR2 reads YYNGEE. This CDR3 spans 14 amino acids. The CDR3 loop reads CASSVESRGSEQFF. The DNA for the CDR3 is TGTGCCAGCAGCGTAGAATCCAGGGGAAGTGAGCAGTTCTTC.

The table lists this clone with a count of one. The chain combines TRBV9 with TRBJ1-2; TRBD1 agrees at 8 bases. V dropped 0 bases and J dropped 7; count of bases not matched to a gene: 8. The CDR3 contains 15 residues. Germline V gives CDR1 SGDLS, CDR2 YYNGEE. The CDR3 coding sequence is TGTGCCAGCAGCGTAGTAATGGCAGGGGGCAGTGGCTACACCTTC. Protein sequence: CASSVVMAGGSGYTF. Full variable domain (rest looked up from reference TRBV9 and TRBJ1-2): DSGVTQTPKHLITATGQRVTLRCSPRSGDLSVYWYQQSLDQGLQFLIQYYNGEERAKGNILERFSAQQFPDLHSELNLSSLELGDSALYFCASSVVMAGGSGYTFGSGTRLTVV.

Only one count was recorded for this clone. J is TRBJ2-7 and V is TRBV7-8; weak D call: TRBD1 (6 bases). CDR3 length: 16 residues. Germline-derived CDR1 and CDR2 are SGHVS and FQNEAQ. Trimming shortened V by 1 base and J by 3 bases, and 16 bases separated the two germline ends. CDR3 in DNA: TGTGCCAGCAGCTTAGGTTCTTCTGGGGGCGGCTACGAGCAGTACTTC. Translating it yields CASSLGSSGGGYEQYF.

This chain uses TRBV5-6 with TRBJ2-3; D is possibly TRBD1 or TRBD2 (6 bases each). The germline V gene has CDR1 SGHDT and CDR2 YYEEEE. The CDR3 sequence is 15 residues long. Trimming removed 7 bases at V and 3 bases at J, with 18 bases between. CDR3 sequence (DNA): TGTGCCAGCCGCCTGGGGGGCCTTTCAACAGATACGCAGTATTTT. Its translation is CASRLGGLSTDTQYF.

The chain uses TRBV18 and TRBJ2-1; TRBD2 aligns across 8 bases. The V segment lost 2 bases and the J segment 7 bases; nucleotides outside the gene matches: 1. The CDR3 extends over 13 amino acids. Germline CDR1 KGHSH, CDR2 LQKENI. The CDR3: CASSPIAGNEQFF. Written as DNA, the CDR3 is TGTGCCAGCTCACCAATAGCGGGAAATGAGCAGTTCTTC. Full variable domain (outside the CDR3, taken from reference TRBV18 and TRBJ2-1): NAGVMQNPRHLVRRRGQEARLRCSPMKGHSHVYWYRQLPEEGLKFMVYLQKENIIDESGMPKERFSAEFPKEGPSILRIQQVVRGDSAAYFCASSPIAGNEQFFGPGTRLTVL.

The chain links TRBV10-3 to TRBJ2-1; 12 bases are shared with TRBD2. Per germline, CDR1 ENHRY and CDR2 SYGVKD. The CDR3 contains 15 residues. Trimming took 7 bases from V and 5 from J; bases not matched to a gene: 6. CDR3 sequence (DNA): TGTGCCATCAAACGGACTAGCGGGGACAACAATGAGCAGTTCTTC. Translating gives CAIKRTSGDNNEQFF.

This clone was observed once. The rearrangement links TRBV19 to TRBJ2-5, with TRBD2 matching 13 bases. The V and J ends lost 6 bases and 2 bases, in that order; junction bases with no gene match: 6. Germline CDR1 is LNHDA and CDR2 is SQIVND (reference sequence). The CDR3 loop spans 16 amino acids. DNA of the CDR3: TGTGCCAGTAGCTCCGGGACTAGCGGGATACAAGAGACCCAGTACTTC. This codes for CASSSGTSGIQETQYF.

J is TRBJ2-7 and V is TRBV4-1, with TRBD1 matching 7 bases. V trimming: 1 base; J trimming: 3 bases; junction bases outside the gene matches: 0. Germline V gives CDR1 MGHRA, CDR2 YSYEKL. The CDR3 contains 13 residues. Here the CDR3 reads CASSQGDSYEQYF. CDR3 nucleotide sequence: TGCGCCAGCAGCCAAGGGGACAGCTACGAGCAGTACTTC.

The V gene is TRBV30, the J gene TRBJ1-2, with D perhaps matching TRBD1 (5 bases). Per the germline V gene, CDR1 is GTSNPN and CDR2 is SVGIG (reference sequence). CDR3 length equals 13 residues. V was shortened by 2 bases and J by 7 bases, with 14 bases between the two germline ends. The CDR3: CAWSLGVTVGYTF. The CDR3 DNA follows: TGTGCCTGGAGTCTAGGGGTGACAGTTGGCTACACCTTC.

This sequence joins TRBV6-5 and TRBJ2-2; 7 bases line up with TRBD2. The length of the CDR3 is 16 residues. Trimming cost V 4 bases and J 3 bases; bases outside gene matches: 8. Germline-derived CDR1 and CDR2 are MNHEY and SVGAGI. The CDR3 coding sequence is TGTGCCAGCAGTTTATTGGCGGGGGAAGACACCGGGGAGCTGTTTTTT. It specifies CASSLLAGEDTGELFF.

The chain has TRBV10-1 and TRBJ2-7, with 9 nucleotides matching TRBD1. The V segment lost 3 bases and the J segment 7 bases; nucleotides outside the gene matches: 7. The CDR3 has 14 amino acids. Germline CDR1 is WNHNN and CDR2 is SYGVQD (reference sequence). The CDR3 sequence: CASSDPGQGGEQYF. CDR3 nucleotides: TGCGCCAGCAGTGATCCGGGACAGGGTGGTGAGCAGTACTTC.

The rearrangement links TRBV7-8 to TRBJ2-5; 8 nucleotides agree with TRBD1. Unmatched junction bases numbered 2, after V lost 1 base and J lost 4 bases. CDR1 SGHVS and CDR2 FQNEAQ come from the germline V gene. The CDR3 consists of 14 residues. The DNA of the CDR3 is TGTGCCAGCAGCTTAGAGCAGGGGGCAGAGACCCAGTACTTC. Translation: CASSLEQGAETQYF.

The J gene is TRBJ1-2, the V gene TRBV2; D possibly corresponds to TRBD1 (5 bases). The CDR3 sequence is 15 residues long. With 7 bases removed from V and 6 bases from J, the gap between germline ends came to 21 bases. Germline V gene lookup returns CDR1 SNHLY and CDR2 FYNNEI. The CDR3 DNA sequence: TGTGCCAGCACACCGCTCTGGGGGGGGTCGGATGGCTACACCTTC. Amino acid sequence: CASTPLWGGSDGYTF.

Written as DNA, the CDR3 is TGTGCCATCAGTGGGCGGGAGGGACAGGAGTACAATGAGCAGTTCTTC. This gives the protein CAISGREGQEYNEQFF. This chain connects TRBV10-3 to TRBJ2-1, with D tentatively TRBD2 (9 bases). Trimming removed 4 bases at V and 4 bases at J, with 17 bases between. This CDR3 is 16 amino acids long. The V gene's germline CDR1 is ENHRY and CDR2 SYGVKD.

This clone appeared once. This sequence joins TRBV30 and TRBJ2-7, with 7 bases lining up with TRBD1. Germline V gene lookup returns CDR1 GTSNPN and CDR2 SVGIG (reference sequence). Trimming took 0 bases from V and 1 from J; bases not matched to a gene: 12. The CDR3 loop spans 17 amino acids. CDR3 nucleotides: TGTGCCTGGAGTGTTCTGTCCGGGACAGATCTTTCCTACGAGCAGTACTTC. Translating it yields CAWSVLSGTDLSYEQYF. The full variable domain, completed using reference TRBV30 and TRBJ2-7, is SQTIHQWPATLVQPVGSPLSLECTVEGTSNPNLYWYRQAAGRGLQLLFYSVGIGQISSEVPQNLSASRPQDRQFILSSKKLLLSDSGFYLCAWSVLSGTDLSYEQYFGPGTRLTVT.

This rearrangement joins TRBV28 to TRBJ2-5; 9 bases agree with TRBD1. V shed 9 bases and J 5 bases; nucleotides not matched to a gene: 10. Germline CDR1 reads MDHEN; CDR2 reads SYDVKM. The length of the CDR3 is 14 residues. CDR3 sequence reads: CASYNRGRRETQYF. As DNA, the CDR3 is TGTGCCAGTTATAACAGGGGGCGCCGGGAGACCCAGTACTTC.

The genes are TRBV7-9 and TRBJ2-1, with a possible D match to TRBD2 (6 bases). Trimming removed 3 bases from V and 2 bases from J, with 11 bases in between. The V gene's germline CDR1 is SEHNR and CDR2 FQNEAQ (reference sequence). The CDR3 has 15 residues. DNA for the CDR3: TGTGCCAGCAGCTTGGAGCGGGCCCCCTACAATGAGCAGTTCTTC. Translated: CASSLERAPYNEQFF.